Sequencing of this TCR beta chain was carried out in a study of graft-versus-host responses after intestinal transplantation. V shed 1 base and J shed 4 bases, with 8 bases lying between them. This CDR3 has 13 residues. The germline V gene has CDR1 SNHLY and CDR2 FYNNEI. Study-wide results and caveats: The marrow of recipients harbored GvH clones, and ileum or blood showed some of them first.

Generated by immunoSEQ multiplex PCR, the TCRdb table keeps only in-frame clones and is missing some. Altogether about 120,000 clones are present, approximately 96% being singletons, with the ten largest covering roughly 3%. In regard to this clone: Its antigen is not known.

Sample: unstimulated CD8+ T cells sorted from spleen or lymph node cells, taken before intestinal transplant. This TCR was sampled from a human donor who received an intestinal transplant. The V gene is TRBV2, the J gene TRBJ2-7; D is unresolved. The DNA for the CDR3 is TGTGCCAGCAGTGAAGGTCGGGCTTACGAGCAGTACTTC. Amino acids: CASSEGRAYEQYF.